The following is a T cell receptor beta chain sequence with its context. Its antigen is currently not known. No qualities accompany the bases; no much larger clone lies one base away. The immunoSEQ Assay, a bias-controlled multiplex PCR, was used to amplify TCRbeta CDR3 regions from genomic DNA. The authors' analysis ran thus. Within the assay, amplification of reference gene primers was used to estimate how many nucleated cells each sample contained. To quantify the absolute abundance of each unique TCRbeta CDR3 rearrangement, sequence reads were collapsed and filtered. For each sample, productive Simpson clonality was calculated as the square root of Simpson's diversity index across productive rearrangements. The table was pulled from immuneACCESS by TCRdb, which kept in-frame rearrangements only. Such tables lose some clones; where checked, under half of the loss comes from unresolved V genes, and the rest has no known cause. The V and J calls and clone size were taken over from that table, and D and trimming were inferred from the DNA. The sample includes some 420,000 clones, with more than 80% observed a single time. Together, the top ten hold about 1.1% of the sample.

The sample comes from a study of blood T cell repertoires in COVID-19 (dated by TCRdb to about 2020). For the wider study: Collaborator samples came from the United States, Italy and Spain and covered acute and convalescent phases of COVID-19. The samples were drawn from the first 160 participants of the ongoing ImmuneRACE study and from some 1,300 subjects provided by 6 global collaborators. The material from the prospective study consisted of cDNA or gDNA derived from T cells, B-cell-depleted T cells, or PBMCs. The sample metadata nearly always contained a de-identified subject ID, COVID-19 status, age in years and sex. Where available, HLA class I and class II types were obtained from metadata supplied by the sample provider rather than from assay-based typing. The repertoires were released in a freely available public database intended as a resource for research on the immune response to SARS-CoV-2. Subjects who had been exposed to COVID-19, were actively infected with it, or had recovered from it provided the deeply sampled blood TCRbeta repertoires that made up the dataset. The full study reports these points: The amount of clinical and demographic metadata varied by source and participant and was provided uncurated.

The junction carries 11 bases between V and J, which are trimmed by 5 bases and 5 bases respectively. Including the terminal cysteine and phenylalanine, the CDR3 comprises 13 residues. The retained sequence is limited to the CDR3, 39 bases, with the frame set at the first base. Based on the germline V gene, the CDR1 and CDR2 sequences are SGHTA and FQGTGA. Enrolling through a virtual design, the prospective study's participants ranged in age from roughly 18 to 90 years and lived across about two dozen United States geographic areas. In the prospective study, participants were assigned to cohorts based on the clinical history participants reported in a screening survey and a study questionnaire. For ImmuneRACE Cohort 3, a participant was defined as recovered based on two consecutive negative NP/OP PCR tests, clearance by a healthcare professional, or resolution of symptoms. Each participant in the prospective study had whole blood, serum and a nasopharyngeal or oropharyngeal swab collected by mobile phlebotomists. Participants in the prospective study had the option to provide additional blood draws and questionnaires over an approximately two-month period. Before DNA extraction, prospective study blood samples were shipped either frozen or at room temperature.

This TCR came from a man aged 25 to 40 who had recovered from COVID-19. The sequenced sample was PBMCs or T cells enriched from blood (not recorded which). The chain is assembled from TRBV7-3 and TRBJ2-3; the D gene cannot be resolved reliably. At the DNA level, the sequence is TGTGCCAGCAGCCGAAAACTGCGAGATACGCAGTATTTT. This encodes CASSRKLRDTQYF.